One T cell receptor (beta chain) is described in this entry. The antigen is undetermined. This sample was included in a study of cytomegalovirus exposure and HLA in healthy donors. It was with 60 Vbeta and 13 Jbeta primers that the PCR ran. Profiling relied on immunoSEQ multiplex PCR, and the TCRdb table lists in-frame clones only, not all of them. This sample has some 98,000 clones, with roughly 70% found just once. Study-level results: The study labeled 164 TCR beta chains cytomegalovirus-associated.

This CDR3 region has 17 residues. Germline CDR1 is SQVTM and CDR2 is ANQGSEA. Unmatched junction bases numbered 8, after V lost 4 bases and J lost 0 bases. V and J are TRBV29-1 and TRBJ2-3, with 12 bases matching TRBD2. Sequencing used PBMCs. This sequence originates from a man aged 50 to 59 in good health and CMV-seronegative. DNA of the CDR3: TGCAGCGTTGGCGGGACTAGCGGGTCCTCTAGCACAGATACGCAGTATTTT. Encoded protein: CSVGGTSGSSSTDTQYF.